What follows describes a single TCR beta chain. No antigen is known for it. The entry originates in a study of shared clonotypes between healthy human individuals. Repertoires were generated with immunoSEQ multiplex PCR, while TCRdb's copy carries only in-frame clones and drops some. This sample has under 600,000 clones; 97% occur once, and the top ten carry 0.045% to 0.06%. Regarding the study as a whole: Generation probability values for non-shared clonotypes were lower than those for clonotypes shared by all four donors. Four donors held about 4.5% of naive CD4 clonotypes in common.

The CDR3 is made up of 13 amino acids. Germline V gives CDR1 GTSNPN, CDR2 SVGIG (reference sequence). Trimming stripped 4 bases from V and 4 bases from J, with 13 bases between. The sequencing input was naive CD4+ T cells sorted from blood. Specified subset: CD45RA+ positively selected. This chain links TRBV30 with TRBJ1-1; D gene uncertain. The sequence came from a woman aged 30 to 39 in good health. The CDR3 sequence: CAWNMGRSTEAFF. The CDR3, as DNA: TGTGCCTGGAACATGGGGAGGAGCACTGAAGCTTTCTTT. The full variable domain, completed using reference TRBV30 and TRBJ1-1, is SQTIHQWPATLVQPVGSPLSLECTVEGTSNPNLYWYRQAAGRGLQLLFYSVGIGQISSEVPQNLSASRPQDRQFILSSKKLLLSDSGFYLCAWNMGRSTEAFFGQGTRLTVV.